The T cell receptor (beta chain) under discussion was sequenced for a study of blood T cell repertoires in COVID-19. Here immunoSEQ multiplex PCR was the method, and the copy in TCRdb shows in-frame clones only, minus some. The profile shows some 130,000 clones, roughly two thirds of them singletons. V dropped 4 bases and J dropped 3; count of bases not matched to a gene: 9. CDR1 is KGHDR, CDR2 SFDVKD, per germline. This CDR3 is built from 16 residues. The sample was peripheral blood. The rearrangement links TRBV24-1 to TRBJ2-3, with 7 bases matching TRBD1. This TCR came from a woman in her seventies with acute or convalescent COVID-19. The CDR3 region is CATSDPTGIGTDTQYF. DNA for the CDR3: TGTGCCACCAGTGACCCGACAGGGATAGGTACAGATACGCAGTATTTT.